A selection of T cell receptor beta chains follows, all from one sample in a study of cytomegalovirus exposure and HLA in healthy donors. Only in-frame clones appear in the TCRdb table, and some are missing; sequencing was by immunoSEQ multiplex PCR. The sample lists about 98,000 clones, about 81% occurring once. The source material was PBMCs. The receptors stem from a man between 35 and 55 years old in good health and CMV-seronegative. Both conserved end residues are part of each CDR3. The order of the fields is V gene, clone size, J gene, D gene, CDR3 DNA, CDR3 protein. The D gene is left open where the match is weak. Where a row states a size, it is once, few, many or the class of an expanded clone; other rows omit it.

>TRBV6-5|NA|TRBJ1-3|NA
TGTGCCAGCTCGCAGGGCCCTGGAAACACCATATATTTT
CASSQGPGNTIYF
>TRBV5-1|NA|TRBJ2-7|NA
TGCGCCAGCAGGGCCCTCAGCGAGCAGTACTTC
CASRALSEQYF
>TRBV2|once|TRBJ2-7|NA
TGTGCCAGCAGGCCCGGACAGAACTCCTACGAGCAGTACTTC
CASRPGQNSYEQYF
>TRBV5-1|NA|TRBJ2-1|NA
TGCGCCAGCACCAAAGGGACTTCGAATGAGCAGTTCTTC
CASTKGTSNEQFF
>TRBV5-1|once|TRBJ2-7|NA
TGCGCCAGCAGCTTGGGTGCAGGCGTCTACGAGCAGTACTTC
CASSLGAGVYEQYF
>TRBV27|NA|TRBJ1-5|NA
TGTGCCAGCGCGAATGGGGGAGGTCAGCCCCAGCATTTT
CASANGGGQPQHF
>TRBV7-6|few|TRBJ2-1|NA
TGTGCCAGCAGCAGTAGGGGCAGCTCCTACAATGAGCAGTTCTTC
CASSSRGSSYNEQFF
>TRBV18|NA|TRBJ1-2|NA
TGTGCCAGCTCACCAGAGTTAAACTATGGCTACACCTTC
CASSPELNYGYTF
>TRBV5-1|NA|TRBJ2-1|TRBD2
TGCGCCAGCAGCTGGACTAGCAGGAATGAGCAGTTCTTC
CASSWTSRNEQFF
>TRBV29-1|NA|TRBJ1-1|NA
TGCAGCGTCCGGGACTTCAACACTGAAGCTTTCTTT
CSVRDFNTEAFF
>TRBV7-9|NA|TRBJ2-7|NA
TGTGCCAGCAGCGCGGACATCTTCCCCTACGAGCAGTACTTC
CASSADIFPYEQYF
>TRBV5-6|NA|TRBJ1-1|NA
TGTGCCAGCAGCTTGGTCAGGGGACCTAACACTGAAGCTTTCTTT
CASSLVRGPNTEAFF
>TRBV5-1|NA|TRBJ1-1|NA
TGCGCCAGCAGCTTGGCCCCGACAGCCGAAGCTTTCTTT
CASSLAPTAEAFF
>TRBV4-2|NA|TRBJ2-7|NA
TGTGCCAGCAGCCAAGAGAGAGAGTTTTCCTACGAGCAGTACTTC
CASSQEREFSYEQYF
>TRBV19|few|TRBJ2-5|NA
TGTGCCAGCTCCGCCGGGTCTAGAGGTGGAGAGACCCAGTACTTC
CASSAGSRGGETQYF
>TRBV6-6|NA|TRBJ2-3|NA
TGTGCCAGCGGCGGCGGGGCTAGCACAGATACGCAGTATTTT
CASGGGASTDTQYF
>TRBV27|NA|TRBJ2-4|NA
TGTGCCAGCAGTTCTCGGACAGAGCTAGCCAAAAACATTCAGTACTTC
CASSSRTELAKNIQYF
>TRBV7-2|NA|TRBJ2-7|NA
TGTGCCAGCAGCTTATTAGGCGGGACCTACGAGCAGTACTTC
CASSLLGGTYEQYF
>TRBV29-1|NA|TRBJ2-1|TRBD1
TGCAGCGTCGAACAGGGGGCTGGAAATGAGCAGTTCTTC
CSVEQGAGNEQFF
>TRBV5-1|NA|TRBJ2-5|TRBD1
TGCGCCAGCAGCCCGGACAGGGTTGTGGAGACCCAGTACTTC
CASSPDRVVETQYF
>TRBV21-1|few|TRBJ2-5|NA
TGTGCCAGCACCCCCGGACAGAAGTACCAAGAGACCCAGTACTTC
CASTPGQKYQETQYF
>TRBV6-5|NA|TRBJ1-3|NA
TGTGCCAGCAGTTACTCCGACACGGGGTTGAACACCATATATTTT
CASSYSDTGLNTIYF
>TRBV9|few|TRBJ2-3|NA
TGTGCCAGCAGCGTAGCGGGCACAGATACGCAGTATTTT
CASSVAGTDTQYF
>TRBV5-4|NA|TRBJ1-2|NA
TGTGCCAGCAGCTTTTACAGGATTTCCTATGGCTACACCTTC
CASSFYRISYGYTF
>TRBV7-8|NA|TRBJ1-6|NA
TGTGCCAGCAGCTTAAGGTGGTCGGCCGGGGGAAATAATTCACCCCTCCACTTT
CASSLRWSAGGNNSPLHF
>TRBV28|NA|TRBJ2-1|TRBD1
TGTGCCAGCAGTTTTGACAGGGGGTACAATGAGCAGTTCTTC
CASSFDRGYNEQFF
>TRBV11-1|few|TRBJ2-5|TRBD1
TGTGCCAGCAGCTTCAGACAGGGGGGGATCCAAGAGACCCAGTACTTC
CASSFRQGGIQETQYF
>TRBV15|NA|TRBJ1-2|TRBD1
TGTGCCACCAGTAGCAAGGAGGGGGCATACTATGGCTACACCTTC
CATSSKEGAYYGYTF
>TRBV18|NA|TRBJ2-4|TRBD1
TGTGCCAGCTCACCTGACGGGACAGGGGAAAACATTCAGTACTTC
CASSPDGTGENIQYF
>TRBV4-2|NA|TRBJ2-3|TRBD2
TGTGCCAGCAGCCAAGCCCGGACTAGCGGGGGAGCGGATACGCAGTATTTT
CASSQARTSGGADTQYF
>TRBV27|NA|TRBJ2-3|NA
TGTGCCAGCAGTTCCAGGGTTCGTTCCAGCTCAGATACGCAGTATTTT
CASSSRVRSSSDTQYF
>TRBV30|NA|TRBJ1-4|TRBD1
TGTGCCTGGAGTGTACGGAACAGGGGTCGTGAAAAACTGTTTTTT
CAWSVRNRGREKLFF
>TRBV28|few|TRBJ1-4|TRBD1
TGTGCCAGCACCTTGGGGACAGGGAACTTGTATGAAAAACTGTTTTTT
CASTLGTGNLYEKLFF